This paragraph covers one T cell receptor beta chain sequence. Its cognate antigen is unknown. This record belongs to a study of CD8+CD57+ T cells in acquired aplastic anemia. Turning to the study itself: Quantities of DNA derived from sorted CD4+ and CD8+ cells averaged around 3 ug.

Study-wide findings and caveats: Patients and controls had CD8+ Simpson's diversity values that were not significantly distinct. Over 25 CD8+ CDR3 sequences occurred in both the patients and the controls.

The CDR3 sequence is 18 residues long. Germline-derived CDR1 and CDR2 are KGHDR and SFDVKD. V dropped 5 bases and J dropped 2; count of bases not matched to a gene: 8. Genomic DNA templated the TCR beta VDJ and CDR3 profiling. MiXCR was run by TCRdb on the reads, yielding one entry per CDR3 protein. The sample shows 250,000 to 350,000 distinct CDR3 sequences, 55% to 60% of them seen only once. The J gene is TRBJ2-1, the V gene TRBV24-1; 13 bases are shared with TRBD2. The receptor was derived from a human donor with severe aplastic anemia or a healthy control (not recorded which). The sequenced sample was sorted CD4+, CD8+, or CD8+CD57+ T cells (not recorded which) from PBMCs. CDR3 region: CATSGTGTSGNTYNEQFF. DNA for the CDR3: TGTGCCACCAGTGGGACTGGGACTAGCGGGAATACCTACAATGAGCAGTTCTTC.